This entry concerns a single T cell receptor (beta chain). Measured with immunoSEQ multiplex PCR; TCRdb has only the in-frame clones, and not every one. The data show 250,000 to 300,000 clones, 85% to 90% seen once. This sample is part of a study of blood T cell repertoires in COVID-19. The overall study: PBMCs, B-cell-depleted T cells, or T cells were the source of the cDNA or gDNA that made up the material.

V was clipped by 3 bases and J by 8 bases, with 12 bases between them. Germline CDR1 is SGHRS and CDR2 is YFSETQ. The CDR3 contains 14 residues. The receptor was isolated from a woman aged 40 to 50 who had recovered from COVID-19. Sample: peripheral blood. The chain combines TRBV5-1 with TRBJ1-6, with unresolved D. CDR3 in amino acids: CASSSGLPDSPLHF. DNA for the CDR3: TGCGCCAGCAGCTCAGGACTCCCGGATTCACCCCTCCACTTT.